These 14 T cell receptor beta chains were all obtained from the same sample, sequenced in a study of beta chain features in type 1 diabetes. Study-level points and caveats: The study found moderately but significantly shorter TCRB CDR3s in all four CD4+ subsets of Type 1 diabetes patients.

cDNA synthesis used the whole RNA isolate, giving expressed TCRB sequences. Sequenced by immunoSEQ multiplex PCR; TCRdb stores in-frame clones only, minus some. This table holds roughly 160,000 clones, around 8% found once. Which antigens these TCRs recognize remains unknown. Sequencing was performed on central memory CD4+ T cells from blood. The receptors come from a woman under 30 with type 1 diabetes.

The J gene is TRBJ2-7, the V gene TRBV30; TRBD2 matches at 9 bases. CDR1 is GTSNPN and CDR2 is SVGIG in the germline V gene (reference sequence). With 6 bases clipped from V and 7 bases from J, the junction kept 10 bases outside the gene matches. CDR3 length equals 13 residues. The CDR3 DNA follows: TGTGCCTGTCCCCTGGCGGGAGGGCGGGAGCAGTACTTC. Protein sequence: CACPLAGGREQYF.

This clone has just a few counts. The chain uses TRBV19 and TRBJ2-5; D is possibly TRBD1 (6 bases). This CDR3 is built from 15 residues. CDR1 and CDR2 from the germline V gene are LNHDA and SQIVND (reference sequence). The V and J ends lost 7 bases and 0 bases respectively, with 15 bases between them. As DNA, the CDR3 is TGTGCCAGTACCGCTCACCGGGACAACCAAGAGACCCAGTACTTC. This sequence encodes CASTAHRDNQETQYF.

This rearrangement joins TRBV2 to TRBJ1-1; D is undetermined. This CDR3 has 13 amino acids. The V gene lost 4 bases and the J gene lost 1 base, with 7 bases spanning the gap. Germline lookup yields CDR1 SNHLY and CDR2 FYNNEI. In nucleotides, the CDR3 is TGTGCCAGCAGTGCCCGGGAGAACACTGAAGCTTTCTTT. Translating gives CASSARENTEAFF.

This clone was seen only a few times. The chain couples TRBV6-5 to TRBJ1-4; 7 bases match TRBD1. Germline V gene sequence: CDR1 MNHEY, CDR2 SVGAGI. This CDR3 spans 14 amino acids. Trimming cost V 6 bases and J 2 bases; bases outside gene matches: 3. The CDR3 nucleotides are TGTGCCAGCAGCGAACAGGGGACTAATGAAAAACTGTTTTTT. It yields the protein CASSEQGTNEKLFF.

V gene TRBV15 combines with J gene TRBJ1-3, with D hard to call. Trimming shortened V by 5 bases and J by 1 base, and 18 bases separated the two germline ends. This CDR3 is 17 amino acids long. Germline assignment: CDR1 LNHNV and CDR2 YYDKDF (reference sequence). The CDR3 sequence is CATSVEARGGSGNTIYF. CDR3 bases: TGTGCCACCAGCGTCGAGGCACGTGGTGGGTCTGGAAACACCATATATTTT.

The chain links TRBV5-1 to TRBJ1-2; D may be TRBD1 (5 bases). Germline V gene data show CDR1 as SGHRS and CDR2 as YFSETQ. This CDR3 region has 15 residues. V lost 5 bases and J 2 bases, leaving 16 bases between the germline ends. The CDR3 nucleotides read TGCGCCAGCAGTTCAAGTCCGACAGACAACTATGGCTACACCTTC. It is translated as CASSSSPTDNYGYTF.

This clone was picked up a small number of times. This chain joins TRBV4-3 and TRBJ2-3; 10 positions match TRBD2. V lost 3 bases to trimming and J lost 1 base; unmatched junction nucleotides: 13. This CDR3 contains 19 residues. The V gene's germline CDR1 is LGHNA and CDR2 YSLEER. This chain's CDR3 is CASSHRLAGDTLRTDTQYF. The CDR3 DNA reads as TGCGCCAGCAGCCATCGCCTAGCGGGAGATACCCTCCGCACAGATACGCAGTATTTT.

This clone was counted between two and nine times. The chain has TRBV28 and TRBJ2-1; 7 nucleotides match TRBD1. Germline-derived CDR1 and CDR2 are MDHEN and SYDVKM. This CDR3 is 13 amino acids long. The CDR3 region has the DNA TGTGCGATACAGGGGAGCTCCTACAATGAGCAGTTCTTC. Residues: CAIQGSSYNEQFF.

This clone was recorded a few times. CDR3 coding DNA: TGTGCCAGCTACGGCGGGGACAGGGGTACTGAGCAGTTCTTC. Amino acids: CASYGGDRGTEQFF. The V gene is TRBV10-3, the J gene TRBJ2-1; TRBD1 aligns across 10 bases. The CDR3 loop spans 14 amino acids. Per the germline V gene, CDR1 is ENHRY and CDR2 is SYGVKD. The junction had 12 bases not matched to a gene; V was cut back by 10 bases and J by 9 bases.

This clone showed up just a few times. The chain is built from TRBV11-2 and TRBJ2-7, with D uncertain. Trimming left V 1 base short and J 3 bases short, with 10 bases between. The CDR3 has 14 residues. Germline V gene sequence: CDR1 SGHAT, CDR2 FQNNGV. CDR3 region: CASSLGFRNYEQYF. Here the CDR3 DNA reads TGTGCCAGCAGCTTAGGGTTCAGGAACTACGAGCAGTACTTC.

In its sample, this clone was seen a few times. The chain carries TRBV6-6 and TRBJ1-2; D remains unclear. Trimming left V 7 bases short and J 4 bases short, with 16 bases between. The CDR3 loop spans 14 amino acids. The germline gives CDR1 MNHNY, CDR2 SVGAGI (reference sequence). The CDR3 DNA follows: TGTGCCAGCACCCCACGTGGGCAGTCCTATGGCTACACCTTC. This gives the protein CASTPRGQSYGYTF.

This clone showed up just a few times. The genes are TRBV28 and TRBJ1-5; possibly TRBD1 for D (6 bases). Between the trimmed V and J ends, which lost 7 bases and 2 bases, there was a span of 12 bases. CDR1 and CDR2 (germline): MDHEN, SYDVKM. The CDR3 loop spans 14 amino acids. CDR3 sequence: CASNRDRGNQPQHF. As DNA, the CDR3 is TGTGCCAGCAACAGGGACCGCGGCAATCAGCCCCAGCATTTT.

This chain joins TRBV30 and TRBJ2-7; 9 bases align to TRBD1. The germline V gene encodes CDR1 GTSNPN and CDR2 SVGIG (reference sequence). Trimming cost V 3 bases and J 6 bases; bases outside gene matches: 6. The CDR3 extends over 13 amino acids. DNA for the CDR3: TGTGCCTGGAGCCGCGGGACAGGGCGCGAGCAGTACTTC. Amino acid sequence: CAWSRGTGREQYF.

The CDR3: CASSPGTSGYNEQFF. The CDR3 DNA follows: TGTGCCAGCAGCCCCGGGACTAGCGGTTACAATGAGCAGTTCTTC. The chain recombines TRBV5-4 with TRBJ2-1; 11 bases fit TRBD2. The J segment lost 4 bases and the V segment lost 4 bases, leaving 4 bases of the junction unmatched. The CDR3 is made up of 15 amino acids. Germline V lookup: CDR1 SGHNT, CDR2 YYREEE (reference sequence).